These T cell receptor beta chains were read from a single sample in a study of OX40 agonist ivuxolimab in advanced cancers. TCRdb's table, derived via immunoSEQ multiplex PCR, lists solely in-frame clones and lacks some. The sample lists about 37,000 clones; around 73% were seen once. This specimen was CD4+ or CD8+ T cells sorted from blood, taken in a trial of the OX40 agonist ivuxolimab. These receptors came from an adult with an advanced solid tumor such as melanoma, head and neck, liver or kidney cancer. CDR3s include the opening cysteine and the closing phenylalanine or tryptophan. Each record gives: V gene, D gene, J gene, CDR3 protein. A D gene is named only where the DNA matches it firmly.

TRBV5-4	TRBD1	TRBJ2-2	CASKDRGNTGELFF
TRBV5-6	NA	TRBJ2-3	CASSPHTDTQYF
TRBV11-2	NA	TRBJ1-5	CASSSGKRGNQPQHF
TRBV4-1	NA	TRBJ1-5	CASSQELPGGQPQHF
TRBV7-3	TRBD1	TRBJ1-5	CASSSASGTGVNQPQHF
TRBV7-8	NA	TRBJ1-2	CASSARLATNRETYGYTF
TRBV27	NA	TRBJ1-1	CASSSTGGNTEAFF
TRBV2	TRBD1	TRBJ2-7	CASNGQGTYEQYF
TRBV30	TRBD1	TRBJ1-5	CAWSPTGTVNQPQHF
TRBV6-6	NA	TRBJ2-5	CASSSKPRETQYF
TRBV30	TRBD1	TRBJ1-2	CARTGQGLGYTF
TRBV6-5	NA	TRBJ1-6	CASSYSRGNSPLHF
TRBV13	NA	TRBJ1-5	CASIIAGARESNQPQHF
TRBV2	NA	TRBJ2-1	CATSRGLISYNEQFF
TRBV5-4	NA	TRBJ2-3	CASSVTDTQYF
TRBV4-1	NA	TRBJ2-1	CASSQVATEQFF
TRBV19	TRBD1	TRBJ2-7	CASSPRDSYEQYF
TRBV7-9	NA	TRBJ1-4	CASSLEGTGGEKLFF
TRBV2	TRBD2	TRBJ2-3	CASRARTSGGSDTQYF
TRBV27	TRBD2	TRBJ2-1	CASVSPGLALNEQFF
TRBV19	NA	TRBJ2-1	CASSLGFGEQFF
TRBV9	NA	TRBJ1-3	CASSVEGGGNTIYF
TRBV4-1	NA	TRBJ2-1	CASSQDGGPGFF
TRBV4-3	NA	TRBJ1-2	CASSRLGFLGAVNYGYTF
TRBV18	NA	TRBJ2-6	CASSPTEGATGANVLTF
TRBV29-1	NA	TRBJ2-5	CSAGEETQYF